This record looks at one TCR beta chain sequence and its context. Its specificity is not known. Germline V gene lookup returns CDR1 LNHNV and CDR2 YYDKDF (reference sequence). After removal of 3 bases from V and 4 bases from J, the junction contained 6 bases not matched to a gene. There are 17 residues in the CDR3. This entry comes from a study of beta chain features in type 1 diabetes. Whole-study findings and limits: People with Type 1 diabetes carried modestly yet significantly shorter TCRB CDR3s in all four CD4+ subsets.

There was one heparinised blood draw per donor, averaging roughly 110 mL. Reverse transcribing all isolated RNA meant expressed TCRB transcripts were sequenced. TCRdb's table, derived via immunoSEQ multiplex PCR, lists solely in-frame clones and lacks some. The repertoire has over 40,000 clones, around 70% of them found once; the top ten carry 2% to 2.5%. The clonotype comes from a woman between 18 and 29 years old with type 1 diabetes. The specimen was Tregs from blood. This chain links TRBV15 with TRBJ2-2; 12 nucleotides line up with TRBD2. In DNA form, the CDR3 reads TGTGCCACCAGCAGTCGCCTAGCGGGGGGGCCCACCGGGGAGCTGTTTTTT. It specifies CATSSRLAGGPTGELFF.